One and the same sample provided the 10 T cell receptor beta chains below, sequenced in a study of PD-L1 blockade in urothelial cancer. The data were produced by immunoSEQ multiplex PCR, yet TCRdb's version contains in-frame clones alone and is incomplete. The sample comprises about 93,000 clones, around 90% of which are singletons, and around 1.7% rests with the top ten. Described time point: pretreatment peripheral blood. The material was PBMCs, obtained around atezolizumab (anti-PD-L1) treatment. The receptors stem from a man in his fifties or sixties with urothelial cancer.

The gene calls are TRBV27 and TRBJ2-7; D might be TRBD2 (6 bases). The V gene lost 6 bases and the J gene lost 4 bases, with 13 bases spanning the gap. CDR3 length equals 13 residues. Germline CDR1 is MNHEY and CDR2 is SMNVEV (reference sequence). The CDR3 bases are TGTGCCAGCAGGGGGACCGGAGGGTACGAGCAGTACTTC. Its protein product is CASRGTGGYEQYF.

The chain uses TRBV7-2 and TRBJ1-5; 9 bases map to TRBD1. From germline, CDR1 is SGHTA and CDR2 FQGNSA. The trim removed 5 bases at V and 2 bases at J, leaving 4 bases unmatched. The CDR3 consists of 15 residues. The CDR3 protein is CASSQRTGGNQPQHF. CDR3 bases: TGTGCCAGCAGCCAACGGACAGGGGGCAATCAGCCCCAGCATTTT.

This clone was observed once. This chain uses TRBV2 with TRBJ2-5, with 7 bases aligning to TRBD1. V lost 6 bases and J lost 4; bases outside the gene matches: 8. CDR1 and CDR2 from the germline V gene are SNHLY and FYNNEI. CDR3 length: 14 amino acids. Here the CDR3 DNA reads TGTGCCAGCAGCACAGGGGTGGGGGTAGAGACCCAGTACTTC. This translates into CASSTGVGVETQYF.

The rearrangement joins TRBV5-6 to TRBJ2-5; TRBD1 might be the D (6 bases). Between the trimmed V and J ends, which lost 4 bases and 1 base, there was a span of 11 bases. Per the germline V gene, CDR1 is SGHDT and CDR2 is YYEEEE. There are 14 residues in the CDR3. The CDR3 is CASSRRGGQETQYF. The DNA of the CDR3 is TGTGCCAGCAGCCGTCGAGGGGGCCAAGAGACCCAGTACTTC.

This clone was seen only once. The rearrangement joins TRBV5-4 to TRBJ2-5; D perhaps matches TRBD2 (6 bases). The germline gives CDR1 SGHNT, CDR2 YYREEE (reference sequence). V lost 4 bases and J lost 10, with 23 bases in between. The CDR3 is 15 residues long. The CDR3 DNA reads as TGTGCCAGCAGCGGAGGGGACGGGCCAACTCAGGGCCAGTACTTC. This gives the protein CASSGGDGPTQGQYF.

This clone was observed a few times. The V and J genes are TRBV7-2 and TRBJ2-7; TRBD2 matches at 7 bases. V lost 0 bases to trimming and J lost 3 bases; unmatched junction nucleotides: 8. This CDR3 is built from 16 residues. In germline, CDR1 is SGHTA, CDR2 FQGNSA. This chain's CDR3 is CASSLASSGAVYEQYF. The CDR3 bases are TGTGCCAGCAGCTTAGCATCCAGCGGGGCTGTCTACGAGCAGTACTTC.

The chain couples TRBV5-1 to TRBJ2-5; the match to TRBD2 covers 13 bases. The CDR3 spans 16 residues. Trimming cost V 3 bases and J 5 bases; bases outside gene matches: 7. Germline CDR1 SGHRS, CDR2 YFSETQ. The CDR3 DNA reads TGCGCCAGCAGCTCTACTAGCGGGGGGGCCCGTGAGACCCAGTACTTC. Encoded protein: CASSSTSGGARETQYF.

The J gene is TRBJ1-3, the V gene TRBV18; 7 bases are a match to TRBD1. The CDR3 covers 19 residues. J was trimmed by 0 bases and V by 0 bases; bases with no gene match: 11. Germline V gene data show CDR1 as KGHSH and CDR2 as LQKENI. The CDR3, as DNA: TGTGCCAGCTCACCACCTAACACAGGGGCCAAAAGCTCTGGAAACACCATATATTTT. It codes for CASSPPNTGAKSSGNTIYF.

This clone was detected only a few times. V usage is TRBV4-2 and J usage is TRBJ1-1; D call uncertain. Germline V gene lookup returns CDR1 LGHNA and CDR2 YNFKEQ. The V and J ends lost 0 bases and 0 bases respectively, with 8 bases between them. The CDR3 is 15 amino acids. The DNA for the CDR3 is TGTGCCAGCAGCCAAGATTGGCGGCTGAACACTGAAGCTTTCTTT. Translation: CASSQDWRLNTEAFF.

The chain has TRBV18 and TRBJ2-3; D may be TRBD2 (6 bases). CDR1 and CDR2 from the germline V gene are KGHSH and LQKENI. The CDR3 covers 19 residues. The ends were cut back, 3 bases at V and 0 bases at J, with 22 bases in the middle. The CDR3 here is CASSPTREGSPASTDTQYF. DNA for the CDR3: TGTGCCAGCTCACCGACTAGGGAAGGGAGCCCGGCTAGCACAGATACGCAGTATTTT.